This TCR beta chain was captured by sequencing in a study of technical replicates of blood from a handful of donors. This clone was seen only once. Assay: immunoSEQ multiplex PCR; the TCRdb copy retains only in-frame clones and omits some. The table has tens of thousands of clones, over 75% seen once. Sequenced sample: T cells isolated from PBMCs. This clonotype was obtained from a human donor in good health.

The DNA of the CDR3 is TGTGCCAGCAGCTTTTCCGAAGTTAGCGAGCAGTACTTC. Protein sequence: CASSFSEVSEQYF. The chain couples TRBV7-6 to TRBJ2-7, with unresolved D. Per germline, CDR1 SGHVS and CDR2 FNYEAQ. The CDR3 runs to 13 residues. V shed 3 bases and J shed 6 bases, with 12 bases lying between them.